Each of the 18 T cell receptor beta chains below was sequenced from the same sample in a study of blood T cell repertoires in COVID-19. Clones were read by immunoSEQ multiplex PCR, and TCRdb kept only the in-frame ones, dropping some. Seen here are 130,000 to 150,000 clones, less than 85% observed once, and the top ten hold 5% to 7.5%. The sample was peripheral blood. The receptors were gathered from a human donor in a cohort sampled during active COVID-19.

The rearrangement uses TRBV3-1 (or the pseudogene TRBV3-2) and TRBJ2-7; D unresolved. CDR1 LGHDT and CDR2 YNNKEL come from the germline V gene (reference sequence). The germline V and J ends were trimmed by 4 bases and 0 bases, with 10 bases remaining between them. This CDR3 spans 14 amino acids. The CDR3 nucleotides are TGTGCCAGCAGCCCTCACATACGCTCCTACGAGCAGTACTTC. This gives the protein CASSPHIRSYEQYF.

This clone has just one count. In DNA form, the CDR3 reads TGTGCCAGCAGTTATGGAGGGGGGGACACTGAAGCTTTCTTT. Translation gives CASSYGGGDTEAFF. The chain combines TRBV6-6 with TRBJ1-1, with D maybe TRBD1 (6 bases). The CDR3 is 14 amino acids. V gave up 3 bases and J gave up 3 bases, with 11 bases separating them. Germline CDR1 MNHNY, CDR2 SVGAGI (reference sequence).

The chain has TRBV7-8 and TRBJ2-3, with TRBD2 matching 10 bases. The CDR3 totals 17 residues. V trimming: 1 base; J trimming: 0 bases; junction bases outside the gene matches: 4. The germline V gene has CDR1 SGHVS and CDR2 FQNEAQ. In DNA form, the CDR3 reads TGTGCCAGCAGCTTAGTAAGAGCGGGGGGGAGCACAGATACGCAGTATTTT. It yields the protein CASSLVRAGGSTDTQYF.

Only one count was recorded for this clone. The V and J genes are TRBV7-2 and TRBJ2-2, with D maybe TRBD2 (5 bases). V lost 7 bases to trimming and J lost 5 bases, with 14 bases between them. Germline V CDR1 and CDR2: SGHTA, FQGNSA. The CDR3 has 14 residues. CDR3 sequence reads: CASTINRGTGELFF. CDR3 in DNA: TGTGCCAGCACCATAAACCGAGGGACCGGGGAGCTGTTTTTT. Combining the CDR3 with reference TRBV7-2 and TRBJ2-2 gives the whole variable domain GAGVSQSPSNKVTEKGKDVELRCDPISGHTALYWYRQSLGQGLEFLIYFQGNSAPDKSGLPSDRFSAERTGGSVSTLTIQRTQQEDSAVYLCASTINRGTGELFFGEGSRLTVL.

The chain recombines TRBV19 with TRBJ2-1; D perhaps matches TRBD2 (5 bases). In germline, CDR1 is LNHDA, CDR2 SQIVND (reference sequence). CDR3 length equals 16 residues. The germline V and J ends were trimmed by 2 bases and 0 bases, with 11 bases remaining between them. The CDR3 is CASSILLGSSYNEQFF. The CDR3 coding sequence is TGTGCCAGTAGTATATTATTGGGGAGCTCCTACAATGAGCAGTTCTTC.

The chain uses TRBV30 and TRBJ1-1; D is perhaps TRBD1 (5 bases). V was clipped by 2 bases and J by 0 bases, with 13 bases between them. Germline V gene data show CDR1 as GTSNPN and CDR2 as SVGIG (reference sequence). The CDR3 contains 15 residues. The CDR3 DNA sequence: TGTGCCTGGAGTAGAGAAGGGGTTGTGAACACTGAAGCTTTCTTT. It yields the protein CAWSREGVVNTEAFF.

V is TRBV7-2 and J is TRBJ1-1, with D possibly matching TRBD1 (6 bases). V lost 3 bases and J lost 3, with 14 bases in between. CDR3 length equals 15 residues. The germline CDR1 and CDR2 sequences are SGHTA and FQGNSA. The DNA of the CDR3 is TGTGCCAGCAGCTTCTACGGGGGGCGGGACACTGAAGCTTTCTTT. Encoded protein: CASSFYGGRDTEAFF.

The chain has TRBV7-2 and TRBJ2-7; 7 nucleotides line up with TRBD1. Unmatched junction bases numbered 16, after V lost 2 bases and J lost 0 bases. Germline lookup yields CDR1 SGHTA and CDR2 FQGNSA. CDR3 length equals 19 residues. In nucleotides, the CDR3 is TGTGCCAGCAGCTTACGGGTGCCCTTACAGGGGACAAGCTCCTACGAGCAGTACTTC. Translation: CASSLRVPLQGTSSYEQYF.

The CDR3 DNA sequence: TGTGCCAGTAGTGAGGGGGGGCGGTCACCCCTCCACTTT. Residues: CASSEGGRSPLHF. V and J are TRBV19 and TRBJ1-6; weak D call: TRBD1 (6 bases). V lost 5 bases, J lost 10 bases, and 12 bases lay in between. The CDR3 has 13 amino acids. Germline V CDR1 and CDR2: LNHDA, SQIVND (reference sequence).

V is TRBV7-2 and J is TRBJ2-5; the match to TRBD2 covers 13 bases. The CDR3 extends over 17 amino acids. Germline CDR1 is SGHTA and CDR2 is FQGNSA. J was trimmed by 2 bases and V by 6 bases; bases with no gene match: 9. CDR3 protein: CASSSGLAGSLQETQYF. Here the CDR3 DNA reads TGTGCCAGCAGTTCGGGACTAGCGGGGTCCCTACAAGAGACCCAGTACTTC.

This clone was seen more than once but under ten times. The chain couples TRBV3-1 (or the pseudogene TRBV3-2) to TRBJ2-7; D might be TRBD1 (5 bases). Trimming removed 2 bases at V and 6 bases at J, with 17 bases between. CDR3 length: 15 amino acids. CDR1 LGHDT and CDR2 YNNKEL come from the germline V gene (reference sequence). CDR3 loop: CASSQPGHSWSEQYF. The CDR3 nucleotides read TGTGCCAGCAGCCAACCAGGACATTCTTGGTCCGAGCAGTACTTC.

This chain joins TRBV20-1 and TRBJ2-1; D is unresolved. The V gene's germline CDR1 is DFQATT and CDR2 SNEGSKA (reference sequence). The germline V and J ends were trimmed by 3 bases and 4 bases, with 7 bases remaining between them. There are 12 residues in the CDR3. The CDR3 region is CSASTAYNEQFF. CDR3 bases: TGCAGTGCTAGTACTGCTTACAATGAGCAGTTCTTC.

This chain joins TRBV19 and TRBJ2-2, with a possible D match to TRBD1 (6 bases). CDR3 size: 17 residues. Between the trimmed V and J ends, which lost 5 bases and 5 bases, there was a span of 21 bases. Germline V gene sequence: CDR1 LNHDA, CDR2 SQIVND (reference sequence). The DNA for the CDR3 is TGTGCCAGTAGTCCCAGAAGCAGGGGAATTTTTACCGGGGAGCTGTTTTTT. Amino acid sequence: CASSPRSRGIFTGELFF.

The rearrangement joins TRBV2 to TRBJ2-7; TRBD2 matches 9 bases. CDR3 length: 14 amino acids. With V trimmed by 6 bases and J by 6 bases, 9 bases remained unmatched. From germline, CDR1 is SNHLY and CDR2 FYNNEI. The CDR3 reads CASRTRRTSVEQYF. Written as DNA, the CDR3 is TGTGCCAGCAGGACCAGAAGGACTAGCGTCGAGCAGTACTTC.

J is TRBJ1-6 and V is TRBV27, with D perhaps TRBD1 (6 bases). The CDR3 is 14 residues long. The V end lost 4 bases, the J end lost 6 bases, and 10 bases lay between the germline ends. In germline, CDR1 is MNHEY, CDR2 SMNVEV (reference sequence). CDR3 in DNA: TGTGCCAGCAGTTCAAACAGGGCTAATTCACCCCTCCACTTT. Its translation is CASSSNRANSPLHF.

The V gene is TRBV5-1, the J gene TRBJ2-3, with TRBD2 matching 7 bases. This CDR3 comprises 14 residues. After removal of 5 bases from V and 5 bases from J, the junction contained 8 bases not matched to a gene. Germline V lookup: CDR1 SGHRS, CDR2 YFSETQ. The CDR3 protein is CASSQRDGGDTQYF. The CDR3 DNA follows: TGCGCCAGCAGTCAGCGGGACGGGGGAGATACGCAGTATTTT.

This clone appeared a few times. The sample contains more than one DNA sequence encoding this CDR3. The rearrangement links TRBV6-4 to TRBJ1-4, with D tentatively TRBD1 (6 bases). Trimming removed 6 bases at V and 13 bases at J, with 6 bases between. The V gene's germline CDR1 is MRHNA and CDR2 SNTAGT. This CDR3 has 9 residues. The CDR3 sequence is CASRTGLFF. For the CDR3, the DNA is TGTGCCAGCAGGACAGGACTGTTTTTT.

The CDR3 DNA sequence: TGTGCCAGCAGCTTGGCGGCGGGTCTAGCGGGGGGTCTTACAGATACGCAGTATTTT. This codes for CASSLAAGLAGGLTDTQYF. The rearrangement joins TRBV5-6 to TRBJ2-3; 11 bases agree with TRBD2. The CDR3 consists of 19 residues. CDR1 SGHDT and CDR2 YYEEEE come from the germline V gene. Trimming cost V 0 bases and J 3 bases; bases outside gene matches: 12.